This TCR beta chain is from a study of response to subunit inactivated influenza vaccine. Comment on this clonotype: Its antigen is unknown.

Study observations and caveats: Every seasonal influenza vaccination brings in few new T cells, the authors suggested.

TCRdb processed the RT-PCR reads anew with MiXCR; each CDR3 protein has one entry. The sample lists some 520,000 distinct CDR3 sequences, about 15% occurring once. This specimen consisted of CD4+ T cells sorted from PBMCs, obtained around 2 years after vaccination. This sequence originates from a man aged 50-75 years who received an inactivated influenza vaccine.

CDR3: CASSLRRRSSYEQYF. Here the CDR3 DNA reads TGTGCCAGCAGCTTGCGTCGCCGGAGCTCCTACGAGCAGTACTTC. The genes are TRBV7-2 and TRBJ2-7; D is uncertain. CDR3 length: 15 residues. CDR1 and CDR2 from the germline V gene are SGHTA and FQGNSA. The germline V and J ends were trimmed by 3 bases and 0 bases, with 12 bases remaining between them. Combining the CDR3 with reference TRBV7-2 and TRBJ2-7 gives the whole variable domain GAGVSQSPSNKVTEKGKDVELRCDPISGHTALYWYRQSLGQGLEFLIYFQGNSAPDKSGLPSDRFSAERTGGSVSTLTIQRTQQEDSAVYLCASSLRRRSSYEQYFGPGTRLTVT.